The 5 T cell receptor beta chains in this list originate from one sample, sequenced in a study of vaccination and CD4 T cells after COVID-19. No antigen is known for these receptors. The treatment is: approximately nine-day PBMC culture with coronavirus spike peptide pools or control peptides (ViraFEST assay). Samples of CD4+ T cells were obtained from the unexposed donor before the COVID-19 pandemic (2011-2018). Cultured CD4+ T-cell DNA underwent Oncomine TCR Beta short-read sequencing. TCRdb reanalysed the PCR reads using MiXCR and keeps one entry per CDR3 protein. The repertoire has about a thousand distinct CDR3 sequences, around a sixth of them found once; the top ten carry 40% to 55%. What was sequenced was CD4+ T cells from blood, cultured in vitro. Receptors originate from a human donor in good health.

This clonotype was counted only a few times. The V and J genes are TRBV7-2 and TRBJ2-3, with D possibly TRBD1 on 6 matching bases. CDR1 and CDR2 (germline): SGHTA, FQGNSA. CDR3 length equals 13 residues. V was pared by 5 bases and J by 5 bases, with 11 bases between. CDR3 bases: TGTGCCAGCAGCATCCAACAGGGAGATACGCAGTATTTT. As protein: CASSIQQGDTQYF.

The chain has TRBV30 and TRBJ2-7; 8 positions agree with TRBD1. The CDR3 extends over 15 amino acids. V shed 3 bases and J 0 bases; nucleotides not matched to a gene: 7. Germline-derived CDR1 and CDR2 are GTSNPN and SVGIG (reference sequence). The CDR3 sequence is CAWRKRTGSSYEQYF. As DNA, the CDR3 is TGTGCCTGGAGGAAGAGGACAGGGTCCTCCTACGAGCAGTACTTC. Drawing the rest from reference TRBV30 and TRBJ2-7, the complete variable domain is SQTIHQWPATLVQPVGSPLSLECTVEGTSNPNLYWYRQAAGRGLQLLFYSVGIGQISSEVPQNLSASRPQDRQFILSSKKLLLSDSGFYLCAWRKRTGSSYEQYFGPGTRLTVT.

The chain is built from TRBV4-1 and TRBJ1-1; no definite D call. Looked up from germline, CDR1 is MGHRA and CDR2 is YSYEKL. The CDR3 runs 20 residues. Deletions cut 2 bases from V and 1 base from J, with 26 bases between. The CDR3 loop is CASSQLSHKGGLRWNTEAFF. In nucleotides, the CDR3 is TGCGCCAGCAGCCAATTATCTCATAAAGGAGGATTGAGGTGGAACACTGAAGCTTTCTTT.

This clonotype was seen only a few times. The V and J genes are TRBV28 and TRBJ2-4; the match to TRBD1 covers 7 bases. The germline CDR1 and CDR2 sequences are MDHEN and SYDVKM. This CDR3 is built from 17 residues. V gave up 4 bases and J gave up 4 bases; unmatched junction bases: 13. The CDR3 is CASSSTVLDRRKNIQYF. In DNA, the CDR3 is TGTGCCAGCAGTTCCACGGTTCTGGACAGGAGGAAAAACATTCAGTACTTC.

Sample share makes this clonotype medium-sized. The chain uses TRBV6-5 and TRBJ2-6; D not certain. The CDR3 spans 15 residues. Germline V gene lookup returns CDR1 MNHEY and CDR2 SVGAGI. Trimming took 2 bases from V and 4 from J, leaving 9 bases between them. The CDR3 here is CASSYQAGGANVLTF. The CDR3 DNA sequence: TGTGCCAGCAGTTACCAGGCTGGCGGGGCCAACGTCCTGACTTTC.